The text below deals with one T cell receptor (beta chain). Clones were read by immunoSEQ multiplex PCR, and TCRdb kept only the in-frame ones, dropping some. The sample has 120,000 or so clones; roughly 90% are singletons. The V gene's germline CDR1 is SGHRS and CDR2 YFSETQ. The V and J ends lost 0 bases and 8 bases respectively, with 14 bases between them. CDR3 length: 15 residues. This sample stems from a study of PD-1 blockade in mismatch repair-deficient tumors. PCR or immunohistochemistry showed mismatch repair deficiency in every enrolled patient. Three pembrolizumab responders had their TCRs sequenced.

This TCR derives from an adult with mismatch repair-deficient cancer. Material: peripheral blood, obtained roughly 67 weeks after starting pembrolizumab. The chain joins TRBV5-1 to TRBJ2-2, with D possibly matching TRBD1 (6 bases). CDR3 coding DNA: TGCGCCAGCAGCTTGGCCGACAGGACCTTGGGGGAGCTGTTTTTT. The encoded protein is CASSLADRTLGELFF.